The rows below give T cell receptor beta chains drawn from one sample of a study of cytomegalovirus exposure and HLA in healthy donors. Sequencing was performed with immunoSEQ multiplex PCR; in TCRdb, only in-frame clones are kept and a portion is missing. This sample contains under 200,000 clones. The sequencing sample was made of PBMCs. The receptors were sampled from a man aged 25-40 years in good health and CMV-seronegative. The CDR3 runs from the conserved cysteine through the conserved F or W. The order of the fields is CDR3 length, V gene, D gene, J gene, CDR3 protein, CDR3 DNA. D genes are given only for firm matches.

16,TRBV15,TRBD1,TRBJ2-7,CATSNPGTGGVEEQYF,TGTGCCACCAGCAACCCTGGGACAGGGGGCGTCGAGGAGCAGTACTTC
13,TRBV12-5,TRBD1,TRBJ1-5,CASGDRGQQPQHF,TGTGCTAGTGGTGACAGGGGGCAGCAGCCCCAGCATTTT
16,TRBV7-8,TRBD1,TRBJ2-7,CASSLKGGTGRNEQYF,TGTGCCAGCAGCTTAAAAGGCGGGACAGGACGCAACGAGCAGTACTTC
16,TRBV10-1,TRBD2,TRBJ2-3,CASARIAGTTTDTQYF,TGCGCCAGCGCCCGAATAGCGGGAACAACCACAGATACGCAGTATTTT
15,TRBV5-1,.,TRBJ2-5,CASSVSGTEGETQYF,TGCGCCAGCAGCGTATCCGGGACGGAGGGAGAGACCCAGTACTTC
17,TRBV5-4,TRBD1,TRBJ1-2,CASSLGGVSLVDYGYTF,TGTGCCAGCAGCTTAGGGGGCGTATCGCTGGTAGACTATGGCTACACCTTC
13,TRBV9,TRBD1,TRBJ1-2,CASSDTGVYGYTF,TGTGCCAGCAGCGACACAGGGGTCTATGGCTACACCTTC
12,TRBV6-1,TRBD1,TRBJ1-2,CEATGGDYGYTF,TGTGAGGCGACAGGGGGGGACTATGGCTACACCTTC
16,TRBV9,.,TRBJ1-2,CASSGVALEDNYGYTF,TGTGCCAGCAGCGGGGTAGCCTTGGAGGACAACTATGGCTACACCTTC
14,TRBV6-5,.,TRBJ1-5,CASSPARGNQPQHF,TGTGCCAGCAGCCCTGCCAGGGGCAATCAGCCCCAGCATTTT
16,TRBV5-1,TRBD1,TRBJ1-6,CASSLEGQGAGSPLHF,TGCGCCAGCAGCTTGGAGGGACAGGGGGCTGGTTCACCCCTCCACTTT
17,TRBV7-9,TRBD2,TRBJ2-2,CASSLTVLAGYTGELFF,TGTGCCAGCAGCCTTACGGTTCTAGCGGGTTACACCGGGGAGCTGTTTTTT
16,TRBV23-1,TRBD1,TRBJ2-1,CASSQSGQGVRNEQFF,TGCGCCAGCAGTCAATCGGGACAGGGGGTCAGGAATGAGCAGTTCTTC
15,TRBV5-4,TRBD2,TRBJ2-3,CASIPTDSGRDTQYF,TGTGCCAGCATCCCGACCGATAGCGGGAGGGATACGCAGTATTTT